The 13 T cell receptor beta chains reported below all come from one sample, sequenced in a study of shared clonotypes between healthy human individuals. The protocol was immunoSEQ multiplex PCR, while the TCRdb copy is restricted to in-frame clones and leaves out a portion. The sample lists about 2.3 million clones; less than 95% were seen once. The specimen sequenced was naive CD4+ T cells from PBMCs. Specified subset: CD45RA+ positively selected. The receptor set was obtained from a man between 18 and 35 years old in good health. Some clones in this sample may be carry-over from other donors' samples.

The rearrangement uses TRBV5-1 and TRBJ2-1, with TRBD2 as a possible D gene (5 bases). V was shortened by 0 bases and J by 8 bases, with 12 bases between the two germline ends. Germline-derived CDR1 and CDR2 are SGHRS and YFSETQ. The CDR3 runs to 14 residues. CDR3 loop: CASSLADARDEQFF. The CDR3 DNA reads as TGCGCCAGCAGCTTGGCAGACGCGAGGGATGAGCAGTTCTTC.

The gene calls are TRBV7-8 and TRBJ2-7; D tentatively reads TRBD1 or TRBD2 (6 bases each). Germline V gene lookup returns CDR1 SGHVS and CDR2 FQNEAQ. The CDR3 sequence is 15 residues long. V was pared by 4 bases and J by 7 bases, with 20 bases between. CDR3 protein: CASSSGAAGAGEQYF. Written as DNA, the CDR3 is TGTGCCAGCAGCTCCGGTGCGGCAGGGGCGGGGGAGCAGTACTTC.

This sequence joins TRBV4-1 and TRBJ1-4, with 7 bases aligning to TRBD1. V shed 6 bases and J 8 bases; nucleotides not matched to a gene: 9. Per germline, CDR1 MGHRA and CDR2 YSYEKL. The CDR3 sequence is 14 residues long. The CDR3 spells CASSSQGKGEKLFF. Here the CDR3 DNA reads TGCGCCAGCAGTTCACAGGGGAAGGGAGAAAAACTGTTTTTT.

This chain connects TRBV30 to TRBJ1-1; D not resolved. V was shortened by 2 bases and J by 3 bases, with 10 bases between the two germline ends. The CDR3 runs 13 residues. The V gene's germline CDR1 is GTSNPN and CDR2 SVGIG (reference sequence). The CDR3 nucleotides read TGTGCCTGGAGTCCGGGCGCGGACACTGAAGCTTTCTTT. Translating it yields CAWSPGADTEAFF.

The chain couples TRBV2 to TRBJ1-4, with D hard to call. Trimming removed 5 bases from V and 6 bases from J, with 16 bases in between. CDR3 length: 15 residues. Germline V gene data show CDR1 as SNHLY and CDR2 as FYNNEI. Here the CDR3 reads CASSTHGQEYEKLFF. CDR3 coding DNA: TGTGCCAGCAGTACACACGGCCAGGAGTATGAAAAACTGTTTTTT.

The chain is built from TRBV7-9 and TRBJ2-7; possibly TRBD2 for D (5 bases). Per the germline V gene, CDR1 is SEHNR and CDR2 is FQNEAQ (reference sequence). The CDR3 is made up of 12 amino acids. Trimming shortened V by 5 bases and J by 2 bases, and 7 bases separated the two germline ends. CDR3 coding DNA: TGTGCCAGCAGCCGAGGGACCTACGAGCAGTACTTC. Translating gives CASSRGTYEQYF.

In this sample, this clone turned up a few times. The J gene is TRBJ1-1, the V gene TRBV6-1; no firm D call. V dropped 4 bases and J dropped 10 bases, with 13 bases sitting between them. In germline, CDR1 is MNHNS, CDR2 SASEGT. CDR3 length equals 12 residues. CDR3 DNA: TGTGCCAGCAGTGGGACCGTCGTACTAGCTTTCTTT. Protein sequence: CASSGTVVLAFF.

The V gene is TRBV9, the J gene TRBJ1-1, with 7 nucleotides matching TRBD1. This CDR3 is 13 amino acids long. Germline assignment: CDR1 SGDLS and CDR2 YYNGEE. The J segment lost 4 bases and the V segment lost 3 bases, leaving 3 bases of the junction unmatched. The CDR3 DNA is TGTGCCAGCAGCGAGGGGACAGTCACTGAAGCTTTCTTT. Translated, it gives CASSEGTVTEAFF.

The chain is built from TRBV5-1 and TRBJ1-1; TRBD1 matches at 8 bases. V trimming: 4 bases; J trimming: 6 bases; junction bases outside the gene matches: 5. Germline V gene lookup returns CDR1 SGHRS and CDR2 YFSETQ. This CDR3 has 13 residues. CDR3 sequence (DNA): TGCGCCAGCAGCATCGGACAGGGCCCTGAAGCTTTCTTT. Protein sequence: CASSIGQGPEAFF. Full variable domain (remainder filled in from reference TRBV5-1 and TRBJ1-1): KAGVTQTPRYLIKTRGQQVTLSCSPISGHRSVSWYQQTPGQGLQFLFEYFSETQRNKGNFPGRFSGRQFSNSRSEMNVSTLELGDSALYLCASSIGQGPEAFFGQGTRLTVV.

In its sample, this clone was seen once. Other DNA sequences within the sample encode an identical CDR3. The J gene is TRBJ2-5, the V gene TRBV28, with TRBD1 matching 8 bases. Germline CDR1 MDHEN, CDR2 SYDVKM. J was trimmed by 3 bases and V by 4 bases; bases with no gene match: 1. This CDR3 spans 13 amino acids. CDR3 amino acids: CASSSGQEETQYF. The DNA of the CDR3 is TGTGCCAGCAGTTCGGGACAGGAAGAGACCCAGTACTTC.

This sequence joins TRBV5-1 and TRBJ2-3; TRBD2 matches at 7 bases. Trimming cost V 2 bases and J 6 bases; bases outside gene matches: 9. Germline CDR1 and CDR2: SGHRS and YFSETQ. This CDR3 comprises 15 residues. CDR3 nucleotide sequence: TGCGCCAGCAGCTTCGGGGGGAGGAGTGGTGATACGCAGTATTTT. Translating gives CASSFGGRSGDTQYF.

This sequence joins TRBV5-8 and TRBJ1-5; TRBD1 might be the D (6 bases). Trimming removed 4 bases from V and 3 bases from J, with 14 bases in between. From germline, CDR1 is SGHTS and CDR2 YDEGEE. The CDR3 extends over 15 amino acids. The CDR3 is CASSPGRGYNQPQHF. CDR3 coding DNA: TGTGCCAGCAGCCCAGGCAGGGGATACAATCAGCCCCAGCATTTT.

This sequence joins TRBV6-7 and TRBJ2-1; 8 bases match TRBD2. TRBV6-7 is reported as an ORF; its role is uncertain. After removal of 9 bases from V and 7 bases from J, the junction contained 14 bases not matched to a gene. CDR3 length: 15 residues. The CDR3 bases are TGTGCCAGGGAAGCTCCGAGCGGGAGTGTAAATGAGCAGTTCTTC. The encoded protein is CAREAPSGSVNEQFF.